Listed below are T cell receptor beta chains from one sample, sequenced in a study of shared clonotypes between healthy human individuals. Data came from immunoSEQ multiplex PCR; TCRdb stores just in-frame clones and leaves some out. The sample includes around 2.1 million clones, under 97% of them seen just once. Sample: naive CD4+ T cells sorted from blood. Source of these receptors: a young man in good health. CDR3s include the opening cysteine and the closing phenylalanine or tryptophan. Fields, in order: CDR3 DNA, CDR3 protein, clone size, V gene, D gene, J gene, CDR3 length. The D gene is left open where the match is weak. Size values are once, few and many counts, or a class for expanded clones, and some rows have none.

cdr3_nt: TGTGCCAGCAGCAAAGGTGCTAGCGGGGCCTGTTGGGAGACCCAGTACTTC; cdr3_aa: CASSKGASGACWETQYF; clone_size: -; v_call: TRBV21-1; d_call: -; j_call: TRBJ2-5; cdr3_length: 17
cdr3_nt: TGTGCCTCTCATCAAGGAGCGGGAGGACACAATGAGCAGTTCTTC; cdr3_aa: CASHQGAGGHNEQFF; clone_size: -; v_call: TRBV10-3; d_call: TRBD2; j_call: TRBJ2-1; cdr3_length: 15
cdr3_nt: TGTGCCAGCAGCTCGTGGACAGGGGCGTATGGCTACACCTTC; cdr3_aa: CASSSWTGAYGYTF; clone_size: -; v_call: TRBV5-8; d_call: TRBD1; j_call: TRBJ1-2; cdr3_length: 14
cdr3_nt: TGCGCCAGCAGCAGGACAGAGAACACTGAAGCTTTCTTT; cdr3_aa: CASSRTENTEAFF; clone_size: -; v_call: TRBV5-1; d_call: -; j_call: TRBJ1-1; cdr3_length: 13
cdr3_nt: TGTGCCAGCAAATCGTACGAGCAGTACTTC; cdr3_aa: CASKSYEQYF; clone_size: -; v_call: TRBV5-8; d_call: -; j_call: TRBJ2-7; cdr3_length: 10
cdr3_nt: TGTGCCAGCAGTGAAACTAGAAGCAATGAGCAGTTCTTC; cdr3_aa: CASSETRSNEQFF; clone_size: -; v_call: TRBV2; d_call: -; j_call: TRBJ2-1; cdr3_length: 13
cdr3_nt: TGCGCCAGCAGTGAGTCGGGCCTAGCGGGCAATGAGCAGTTCTTC; cdr3_aa: CASSESGLAGNEQFF; clone_size: -; v_call: TRBV10-1; d_call: TRBD2; j_call: TRBJ2-1; cdr3_length: 15
cdr3_nt: TGTGCCAGCAAGTCAGGCCAAGGCGCTGGGGCCAACGTCCTGACTTTC; cdr3_aa: CASKSGQGAGANVLTF; clone_size: -; v_call: TRBV27; d_call: -; j_call: TRBJ2-6; cdr3_length: 16
cdr3_nt: TGTGCCAGCAGCGTAGCCGGGACAGGGGGTAACTATGGAGGCTACACCTTC; cdr3_aa: CASSVAGTGGNYGGYTF; clone_size: -; v_call: TRBV9; d_call: TRBD1; j_call: TRBJ1-2; cdr3_length: 17
cdr3_nt: TGTGCCTGGAGTGTTGGTCGTCTCCTGGGCAATGAGCAGTTCTTC; cdr3_aa: CAWSVGRLLGNEQFF; clone_size: -; v_call: TRBV30; d_call: -; j_call: TRBJ2-1; cdr3_length: 15
cdr3_nt: TGTGCCAGCAGCTTAGGATTGAGAAATGAGCAGTTCTTC; cdr3_aa: CASSLGLRNEQFF; clone_size: -; v_call: TRBV7-6; d_call: -; j_call: TRBJ2-1; cdr3_length: 13
cdr3_nt: TGTGCCAGCAGTTCCCGGACTAGCGGGAGCACAGATACGCAGTATTTT; cdr3_aa: CASSSRTSGSTDTQYF; clone_size: -; v_call: TRBV6-5; d_call: TRBD2; j_call: TRBJ2-3; cdr3_length: 16
cdr3_nt: TGTGCCAGCTCACAAAACACAGGGGGCCGGGAGACCCAGTACTTC; cdr3_aa: CASSQNTGGRETQYF; clone_size: -; v_call: TRBV18; d_call: TRBD1; j_call: TRBJ2-5; cdr3_length: 15
cdr3_nt: TGTGCCAGCAGCCAATTGACTAGCGGGAGGGAGTTCTTC; cdr3_aa: CASSQLTSGREFF; clone_size: -; v_call: TRBV14; d_call: TRBD2; j_call: TRBJ2-1; cdr3_length: 13
cdr3_nt: TGTGCCAGCTCACCCCTAGCGGGAGAAGAGACCCAGTACTTC; cdr3_aa: CASSPLAGEETQYF; clone_size: once; v_call: TRBV18; d_call: TRBD2; j_call: TRBJ2-5; cdr3_length: 14
cdr3_nt: TGCGCCAGCAGGCTAGCGGGAGGGCCCTACGAGCAGTACTTC; cdr3_aa: CASRLAGGPYEQYF; clone_size: -; v_call: TRBV5-1; d_call: TRBD2; j_call: TRBJ2-7; cdr3_length: 14
cdr3_nt: TGCGCCAGCAGCTTGGGAGCGGGACAGCCCACCGGGGAGCTGTTTTTT; cdr3_aa: CASSLGAGQPTGELFF; clone_size: -; v_call: TRBV5-1; d_call: -; j_call: TRBJ2-2; cdr3_length: 16
cdr3_nt: TGTGCCAGCAGTGATACAGGGGGCGTAGGGGAGACCCAGTACTTC; cdr3_aa: CASSDTGGVGETQYF; clone_size: -; v_call: TRBV6-4; d_call: TRBD1; j_call: TRBJ2-5; cdr3_length: 15
cdr3_nt: TGTGCCTGGAGTGTACACCACTACGAGCAGTACTTC; cdr3_aa: CAWSVHHYEQYF; clone_size: -; v_call: TRBV30; d_call: -; j_call: TRBJ2-7; cdr3_length: 12
cdr3_nt: TGTGCCAGCAGCTGGAGGACGGGACTGAACACTGAAGCTTTCTTT; cdr3_aa: CASSWRTGLNTEAFF; clone_size: -; v_call: TRBV7-9; d_call: -; j_call: TRBJ1-1; cdr3_length: 15
cdr3_nt: TGTGCCAGCACCCTGGCAGGGGCGGGGGATACGCAGTATTTT; cdr3_aa: CASTLAGAGDTQYF; clone_size: -; v_call: TRBV2; d_call: -; j_call: TRBJ2-3; cdr3_length: 14
cdr3_nt: TGCGCCAGCAGCCCGGGACAGGGTGGATCACCCCTCCACTTT; cdr3_aa: CASSPGQGGSPLHF; clone_size: -; v_call: TRBV5-1; d_call: TRBD1; j_call: TRBJ1-6; cdr3_length: 14
cdr3_nt: TGTGCCAGCAGCTTGGCACTCAGCACAGATACGCAGTATTTT; cdr3_aa: CASSLALSTDTQYF; clone_size: -; v_call: TRBV5-4; d_call: -; j_call: TRBJ2-3; cdr3_length: 14
cdr3_nt: TGTGCCAGCAGTCCTGGGGGGACTAGCGGGAGAGGCTTCTACGAGCAGTACTTC; cdr3_aa: CASSPGGTSGRGFYEQYF; clone_size: -; v_call: TRBV2; d_call: TRBD2; j_call: TRBJ2-7; cdr3_length: 18
cdr3_nt: TGTGCCAGCATCCCGGACAGGGGGCTGAACACCGGGGAGCTGTTTTTT; cdr3_aa: CASIPDRGLNTGELFF; clone_size: -; v_call: TRBV7-2; d_call: TRBD1; j_call: TRBJ2-2; cdr3_length: 16
cdr3_nt: TGTGCCAGCTCACCAGACAGGGTGGCTGAAGCTTTCTTT; cdr3_aa: CASSPDRVAEAFF; clone_size: -; v_call: TRBV18; d_call: TRBD1; j_call: TRBJ1-1; cdr3_length: 13
cdr3_nt: TGTGCCAGCAGTGTTGGGACTGTGACAACCCTCCACTTT; cdr3_aa: CASSVGTVTTLHF; clone_size: -; v_call: TRBV6-1; d_call: -; j_call: TRBJ1-6; cdr3_length: 13
cdr3_nt: TGTGCCAGCAGCGTACTCGGACTAGCGGGAGTGGCTTCCTACAATGAGCAGTTCTTC; cdr3_aa: CASSVLGLAGVASYNEQFF; clone_size: -; v_call: TRBV9; d_call: TRBD2; j_call: TRBJ2-1; cdr3_length: 19
cdr3_nt: TGTGCCAGCAGCGACGGAGGGCATACGCAGTATTTT; cdr3_aa: CASSDGGHTQYF; clone_size: -; v_call: TRBV9; d_call: -; j_call: TRBJ2-3; cdr3_length: 12
cdr3_nt: TGTGCCATCAGTGATGCCCAGATTAGCAATCAGCCCCAGCATTTT; cdr3_aa: CAISDAQISNQPQHF; clone_size: -; v_call: TRBV10-3; d_call: -; j_call: TRBJ1-5; cdr3_length: 15
cdr3_nt: TGTGCCAGCAGTTTACGTCGTACAGGGCTGGGACCCTACGAGCAGTACTTC; cdr3_aa: CASSLRRTGLGPYEQYF; clone_size: -; v_call: TRBV27; d_call: -; j_call: TRBJ2-7; cdr3_length: 17
cdr3_nt: TGTGCCAGCAGCGGGGATAGGGAGGGCTATGGCTACACCTTC; cdr3_aa: CASSGDREGYGYTF; clone_size: once; v_call: TRBV5-5; d_call: -; j_call: TRBJ1-2; cdr3_length: 14
cdr3_nt: TGTGCCAGCAGTCGAACAGGGTCTGGAAACACCATATATTTT; cdr3_aa: CASSRTGSGNTIYF; clone_size: -; v_call: TRBV6-5; d_call: -; j_call: TRBJ1-3; cdr3_length: 14
cdr3_nt: TGCGCCAGCAGCCTCCAAACAGGGTCGAATTCACCCCTCCACTTT; cdr3_aa: CASSLQTGSNSPLHF; clone_size: -; v_call: TRBV5-1; d_call: -; j_call: TRBJ1-6; cdr3_length: 15
cdr3_nt: TGTGCCAGCAGCAAAACCGGGACAGGGGTAAGCGACGAGCAGTACTTC; cdr3_aa: CASSKTGTGVSDEQYF; clone_size: -; v_call: TRBV5-6; d_call: TRBD1; j_call: TRBJ2-7; cdr3_length: 16
cdr3_nt: TGTGCCAGCAGCTCAGGGTATACGGGGACTGAAGCTTTCTTT; cdr3_aa: CASSSGYTGTEAFF; clone_size: -; v_call: TRBV6-5; d_call: -; j_call: TRBJ1-1; cdr3_length: 14
cdr3_nt: TGCGCCAGCAGCTTGTACCTCGGGGCTGAGTCTGGAAACACCATATATTTT; cdr3_aa: CASSLYLGAESGNTIYF; clone_size: -; v_call: TRBV5-1; d_call: -; j_call: TRBJ1-3; cdr3_length: 17
cdr3_nt: TGTGCCACCTCACTTAGGGGGCCGATCGACGAGCAGTACTTC; cdr3_aa: CATSLRGPIDEQYF; clone_size: -; v_call: TRBV19; d_call: TRBD1; j_call: TRBJ2-7; cdr3_length: 14
cdr3_nt: TGTGCCAGCAGTCGACAGGGGGCTGGTCAGCCCCAGCATTTT; cdr3_aa: CASSRQGAGQPQHF; clone_size: -; v_call: TRBV27; d_call: TRBD1; j_call: TRBJ1-5; cdr3_length: 14
cdr3_nt: TGCAGCGTTGGGGGGAACCAGGGTAGCAATCAGCCCCAGCATTTT; cdr3_aa: CSVGGNQGSNQPQHF; clone_size: -; v_call: TRBV29-1; d_call: -; j_call: TRBJ1-5; cdr3_length: 15
cdr3_nt: TGCGCCAGCAGCTTGGAAGGAGACTCCTATAATTCACCCCTCCACTTT; cdr3_aa: CASSLEGDSYNSPLHF; clone_size: once; v_call: TRBV5-1; d_call: -; j_call: TRBJ1-6; cdr3_length: 16
cdr3_nt: TGTGCCAGCAGTCTCCACTCATCCGGGACTAGGAATGAGCAGTTCTTC; cdr3_aa: CASSLHSSGTRNEQFF; clone_size: -; v_call: TRBV28; d_call: TRBD2; j_call: TRBJ2-1; cdr3_length: 16
cdr3_nt: TGTGCCAGCAGCTTGGGAGGGAACTACGAGCAGTACTTC; cdr3_aa: CASSLGGNYEQYF; clone_size: -; v_call: TRBV13; d_call: TRBD2; j_call: TRBJ2-7; cdr3_length: 13
cdr3_nt: TGTGCCAGCAGCACCAAATTGGGGAGTAACTCTGGGGCCAACGTCCTGACTTTC; cdr3_aa: CASSTKLGSNSGANVLTF; clone_size: -; v_call: TRBV7-2; d_call: -; j_call: TRBJ2-6; cdr3_length: 18
cdr3_nt: TGCGCCAGCAGCCCACACCCTGGTGAAGGTGGCAATCAGCCCCAGCATTTT; cdr3_aa: CASSPHPGEGGNQPQHF; clone_size: -; v_call: TRBV4-1; d_call: -; j_call: TRBJ1-5; cdr3_length: 17
cdr3_nt: TGTGCCAGCATGGCGAGGGTAAATCAGCCCCAGCATTTT; cdr3_aa: CASMARVNQPQHF; clone_size: -; v_call: TRBV6-5; d_call: -; j_call: TRBJ1-5; cdr3_length: 13
cdr3_nt: TGTGCCAGCAGCTCCCTGGGACTAGCGGGAGTGGATACGCAGTATTTT; cdr3_aa: CASSSLGLAGVDTQYF; clone_size: -; v_call: TRBV11-2; d_call: TRBD2; j_call: TRBJ2-3; cdr3_length: 16
cdr3_nt: TGTGCCTGGAGTGGAGGGGGAGGGCAGCCCCAGCATTTT; cdr3_aa: CAWSGGGGQPQHF; clone_size: -; v_call: TRBV30; d_call: -; j_call: TRBJ1-5; cdr3_length: 13
cdr3_nt: TGTGCCAGCAGTCCCTTCAGAGGAGGCACCTACGAGCAGTACTTC; cdr3_aa: CASSPFRGGTYEQYF; clone_size: -; v_call: TRBV6-5; d_call: -; j_call: TRBJ2-7; cdr3_length: 15
cdr3_nt: TGTGCCAGCAGTTATGTCAGTACACTGAACACTGAAGCTTTCTTT; cdr3_aa: CASSYVSTLNTEAFF; clone_size: -; v_call: TRBV6-5; d_call: -; j_call: TRBJ1-1; cdr3_length: 15
cdr3_nt: TGTGCCAGCTCACTGGGGACAGGGGGTTTCTACGAGCAGTACTTC; cdr3_aa: CASSLGTGGFYEQYF; clone_size: -; v_call: TRBV18; d_call: TRBD1; j_call: TRBJ2-7; cdr3_length: 15
cdr3_nt: TGTGCCAGCAGCCCCCTCCGGCGGGGGGCCGTAGATACGCAGTATTTT; cdr3_aa: CASSPLRRGAVDTQYF; clone_size: -; v_call: TRBV11-2; d_call: TRBD2; j_call: TRBJ2-3; cdr3_length: 16
cdr3_nt: TGCGCCAGCAGCCTGGGACAGGGGAATACGGATACGCAGTATTTT; cdr3_aa: CASSLGQGNTDTQYF; clone_size: -; v_call: TRBV4-3; d_call: TRBD1; j_call: TRBJ2-3; cdr3_length: 15
cdr3_nt: TGTGCCAGAAGCTTGGAGGGACAGGTCAGACTAGCGGGAGTCTACGAGCAGTACTTC; cdr3_aa: CARSLEGQVRLAGVYEQYF; clone_size: -; v_call: TRBV5-3; d_call: TRBD2; j_call: TRBJ2-7; cdr3_length: 19